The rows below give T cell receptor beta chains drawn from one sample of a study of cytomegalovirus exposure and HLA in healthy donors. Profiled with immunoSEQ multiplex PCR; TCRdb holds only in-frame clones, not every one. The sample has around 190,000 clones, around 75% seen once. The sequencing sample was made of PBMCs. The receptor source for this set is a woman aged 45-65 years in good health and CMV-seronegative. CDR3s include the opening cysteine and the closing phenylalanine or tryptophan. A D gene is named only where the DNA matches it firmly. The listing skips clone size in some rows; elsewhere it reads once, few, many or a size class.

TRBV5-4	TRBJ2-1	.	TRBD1	TGTGCCAGCAGAAGGGACAGAAACAATGAGCAGTTCTTC	CASRRDRNNEQFF
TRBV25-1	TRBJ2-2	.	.	TGTGCCGCGGGAACCGGGGAGCTGTTTTTT	CAAGTGELFF
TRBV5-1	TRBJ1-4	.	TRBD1	TGCGCCAGCAGCTTGGTTGATGAGGGACAGGAAAAACTGTTTTTT	CASSLVDEGQEKLFF
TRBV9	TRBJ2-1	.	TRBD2	TGTGCCAGCAGCGCACGACCTAGCGGGAACTACAATGAGCAGTTCTTC	CASSARPSGNYNEQFF
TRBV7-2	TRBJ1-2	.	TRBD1	TGTGCCAGCAGCTTAATACGGGGGCAGGGGGCAGGTGGCTACACCTTC	CASSLIRGQGAGGYTF
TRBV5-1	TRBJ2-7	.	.	TGCGCCAGCAGCTTGGGTTTCAGCGGAGTCGACGAGCAGTACTTC	CASSLGFSGVDEQYF
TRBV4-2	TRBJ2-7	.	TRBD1	TGTGCCAGCAGCCAAGAGGGACAGAACTCCTACGAGCAGTACTTC	CASSQEGQNSYEQYF
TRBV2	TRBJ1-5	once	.	TGTGCCAGCAGTACAGTAGGAAGAAATCAGCCCCAGCATTTT	CASSTVGRNQPQHF
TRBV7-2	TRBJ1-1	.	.	TGTGCCAGCAGCTTAGTATCGGGTGGGGAAGCTTTCTTT	CASSLVSGGEAFF
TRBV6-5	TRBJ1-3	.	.	TGTGCCAGCAGTTACTCGAAAAGCCACTCTGGAAACACCATATATTTT	CASSYSKSHSGNTIYF
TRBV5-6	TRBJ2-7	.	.	TGTGCCAGCAGCTTGGAGGAAGAAAGCGAGCAGTACTTC	CASSLEEESEQYF
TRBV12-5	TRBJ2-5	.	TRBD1	TGTGCTAGTGGTTTAGGGGACAGAGGATTGGAGACCCAGTACTTC	CASGLGDRGLETQYF
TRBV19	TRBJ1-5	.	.	TGTGCCAGTAGTATTAAGAGGTTCGACCAGCCCCAGCATTTT	CASSIKRFDQPQHF
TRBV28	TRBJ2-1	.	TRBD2	TGTGCCAGCAGTTTCGGGACTAGCTCCTTGGGGAATGAGCAGTTCTTC	CASSFGTSSLGNEQFF
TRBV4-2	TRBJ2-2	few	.	TGTGCCAGCAGCCCGCCTAGCTCCGGGGAGCTGTTTTTT	CASSPPSSGELFF
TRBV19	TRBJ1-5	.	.	TGTGCCAGTACCCCCCTTGGAGGGGTTGGCAATCAGCCCCAGCATTTT	CASTPLGGVGNQPQHF
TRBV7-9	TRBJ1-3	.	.	TGTGCCAGCTTCAAGACAGCCAGCTCTGGAAACACCATATATTTT	CASFKTASSGNTIYF
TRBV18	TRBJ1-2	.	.	TGTGCCAGCTCACCACCGGGCAGAGCAAATTATGGCTACACCTTC	CASSPPGRANYGYTF
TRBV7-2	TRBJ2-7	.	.	TGTGCCAGCAGCTCGTCCTCAGACTCCTACGAGCAGTACTTC	CASSSSSDSYEQYF
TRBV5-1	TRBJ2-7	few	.	TGCGCCAGCAGCCTAGGGGAAGGGGGTACAAACGAGCAGTACTTC	CASSLGEGGTNEQYF
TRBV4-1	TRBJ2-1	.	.	TGCGCCAGCAGCCAGAGGGCCGGCGGGGCCGGAAATCCCTACAATGAGCAGTTCTTC	CASSQRAGGAGNPYNEQFF
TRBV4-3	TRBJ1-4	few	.	TGCGCCAGCAGCCTCAAATTTGGACTTAATGAAAAACTGTTTTTT	CASSLKFGLNEKLFF
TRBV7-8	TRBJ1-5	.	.	TGTGCCAGCAGCCGCCTTGGGGGGGCTCAAAGCAATCAGCCCCAGCATTTT	CASSRLGGAQSNQPQHF
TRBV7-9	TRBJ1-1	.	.	TGTGCCAGCAGCTTAAGCCTGAACACTGAAGCTTTCTTT	CASSLSLNTEAFF
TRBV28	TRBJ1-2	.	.	TGTGCCAGCAGTTTAACAGCCGAGAGCTACACCTTC	CASSLTAESYTF
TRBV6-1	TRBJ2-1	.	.	TGTGCCAGCAGAATTAGTCCTCCATACAATGAGCAGTTCTTC	CASRISPPYNEQFF
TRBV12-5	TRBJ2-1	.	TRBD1	TGTGCTAGTGGTTTTGGGGGACAGGGGGTCCACAATGAGCAGTTCTTC	CASGFGGQGVHNEQFF
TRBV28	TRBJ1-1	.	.	TGTGCCAGCAGTTTGGGAAAAGGGGAGAACACTGAAGCTTTCTTT	CASSLGKGENTEAFF
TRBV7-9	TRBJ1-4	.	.	TGTGCCAGCAGCTTAGAATGGGCGGGGTGGGACGGCTCTGAAAAACTGTTTTTT	CASSLEWAGWDGSEKLFF
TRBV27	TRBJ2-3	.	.	TGTGCCAGCAGTTTAGGCGGGATCACAGATACGCAGTATTTT	CASSLGGITDTQYF
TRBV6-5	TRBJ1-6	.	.	TGTGCCAGCAGTCCCCCTTCCGGGAGAAATTCACCCCTCCACTTT	CASSPPSGRNSPLHF
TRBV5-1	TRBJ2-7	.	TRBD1	TGCGCCAGCAGCTTGGCCGGGACAGCGATCTACGAGCAGTACTTC	CASSLAGTAIYEQYF
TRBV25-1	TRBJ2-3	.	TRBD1	TGTGCCAGCAGTGAAATAGGGACAGGGGGGTTTGGTACGCAGTATTTT	CASSEIGTGGFGTQYF
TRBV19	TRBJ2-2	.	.	TGTGCCAGTAGTCCCCGGGACATCATCCTCTACACCGGGGAGCTGTTTTTT	CASSPRDIILYTGELFF
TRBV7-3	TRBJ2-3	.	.	TGTGCCAGCAGCCGAACAGGGATCTTGTTGGATACGCAGTATTTT	CASSRTGILLDTQYF
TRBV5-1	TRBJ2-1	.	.	TGCGCCAGCAGCTTGGGCGGCGGGGCCAGCCCCTACAATGAGCAGTTCTTC	CASSLGGGASPYNEQFF
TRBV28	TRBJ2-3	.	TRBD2	TGTGCCAGCAGCTTCGAGCGGGGCCGCACAGATACGCAGTATTTT	CASSFERGRTDTQYF
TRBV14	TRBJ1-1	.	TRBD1	TGTGCCAGCAGCCGAAGGACAGGGAGATCCACTGAAGCTTTCTTT	CASSRRTGRSTEAFF
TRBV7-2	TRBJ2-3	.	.	TGTGCCAGCAGCTGGGCTAGCGCCCAAGGTACGCAGTATTTT	CASSWASAQGTQYF
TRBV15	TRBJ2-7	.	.	TGTGCCACCAGCAGGGCGGGACAGCTCTACGAGCAGTACTTC	CATSRAGQLYEQYF
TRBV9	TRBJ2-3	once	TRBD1	TGTGCCAGCAGCGCGGGAGACAGGGGGCCTACAGATACGCAGTATTTT	CASSAGDRGPTDTQYF
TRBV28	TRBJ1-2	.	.	TGTGCCAGCAGTTTAATCGCGCCTCCTAACTATGGCTACACCTTC	CASSLIAPPNYGYTF
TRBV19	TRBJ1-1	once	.	TGTGCCAGTAGTATAACGGAGGTCGGCACTGAAGCTTTCTTT	CASSITEVGTEAFF
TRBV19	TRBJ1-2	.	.	TGTGCCAGTACCGAGGGTGAAGCTTATGGCTACACCTTC	CASTEGEAYGYTF
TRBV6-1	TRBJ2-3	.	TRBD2	TGTGCCAGCAGTGGGACTAGCGGGGGCCATACGCAGTATTTT	CASSGTSGGHTQYF
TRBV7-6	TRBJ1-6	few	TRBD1	TGTGCCAGCAGCTTAGGGCGACAGGGCTATAATTCACCCCTCCACTTT	CASSLGRQGYNSPLHF
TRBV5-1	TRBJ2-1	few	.	TGCGCCAGCAGCCTTCTAAGAGCCACGCCCTACAATGAGCAGTTCTTC	CASSLLRATPYNEQFF
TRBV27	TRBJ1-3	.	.	TGTGCCAGCAGTTTGAGGGCTGGAAACACCATATATTTT	CASSLRAGNTIYF
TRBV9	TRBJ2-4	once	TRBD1	TGTGCCAGCAGCTCCGCGCCAGGGGGCCCCAAAAACATTCAGTACTTC	CASSSAPGGPKNIQYF
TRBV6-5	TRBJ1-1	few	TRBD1	TGTGCCAGCAGTTACGGACAGGGCCTGAACACTGAAGCTTTCTTT	CASSYGQGLNTEAFF
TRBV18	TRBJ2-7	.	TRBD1	TGTGCCAGCTCTTCGGACAGGGGGCTTGTCGAGCAGTACTTC	CASSSDRGLVEQYF